This T cell receptor beta chain was found in a study of Graves' ophthalmopathy and Graves' hyperthyroidism. The CDR3 consists of 13 residues. V dropped 8 bases and J dropped 6 bases, with 13 bases sitting between them. Germline lookup yields CDR1 SGHTA and CDR2 FQGNSA. From RNA, the CDR3 regions of TCR beta chains were amplified and sequenced. RT-PCR with HTBI primers came first, then second-round multiplex PCR. TCRdb analysed the multiplex PCR reads with MiXCR anew, one entry per CDR3 protein. The data show over a million distinct CDR3 sequences, with 35% to 40% seen just once and roughly 10% held by the top ten. As to this clonotype: Its matching antigen is unknown.

Study-level results: The model's prediction of ophthalmopathy progression had 70.59% sensitivity and around 72% specificity. Blood also held most thyroid clonotypes expanded above 0.001 frequency.

Aged 18 to 65, hyperthyroidism patients had new diagnoses of under 2 months' duration. The receptor comes from an adult man with Graves' hyperthyroidism. The sample taken for sequencing was peripheral blood or thyroid tissue (not recorded which). This chain connects TRBV7-2 to TRBJ2-2; maybe TRBD2 (5 bases). The CDR3 DNA reads as TGTGCCAGCCAAGCGGTGGTGTCCGGGGAGCTGTTTTTT. It specifies CASQAVVSGELFF. Filled out from reference TRBV7-2 and TRBJ2-2, the complete variable domain reads GAGVSQSPSNKVTEKGKDVELRCDPISGHTALYWYRQSLGQGLEFLIYFQGNSAPDKSGLPSDRFSAERTGGSVSTLTIQRTQQEDSAVYLCASQAVVSGELFFGEGSRLTVL.